This entry lists 6 T cell receptor beta chains sequenced from one sample in a study of blood T cell repertoires in COVID-19. Sequencing was performed with immunoSEQ multiplex PCR; in TCRdb, only in-frame clones are kept and a portion is missing. The sample yields about 300,000 clones, approximately 90% seen once. Sequencing input: peripheral blood. The receptors derive from a woman under 40 who had recovered from COVID-19.

This chain links TRBV5-1 with TRBJ2-7; D may be TRBD1 (7 bases). The germline V and J ends were trimmed by 0 bases and 7 bases, with 17 bases remaining between them. The CDR3 sequence is 15 residues long. CDR1 is SGHRS and CDR2 is YFSETQ in the germline V gene. Here the CDR3 reads CASSLGRQGAGEQYF. The CDR3 DNA sequence: TGCGCCAGCAGCTTGGGGAGACAGGGCGCGGGGGAGCAGTACTTC.

The chain employs TRBV7-8 and TRBJ2-7; D perhaps matches TRBD1 (6 bases). Trimming took off 3 bases at V and 2 bases at J, with 23 bases between the two ends. The length of the CDR3 is 18 residues. Germline CDR1 and CDR2: SGHVS and FQNEAQ. The CDR3 DNA is TGTGCCAGCAGCTTGCCCAGGGGCCAACGAAAGGACCCCTACGAGCAGTACTTC. It yields the protein CASSLPRGQRKDPYEQYF.

This chain joins TRBV27 and TRBJ1-5, with D tentatively TRBD1 (6 bases). V lost 5 bases and J 0 bases, leaving 17 bases between the germline ends. Germline values: CDR1 MNHEY, CDR2 SMNVEV (reference sequence). The CDR3 spans 17 residues. The CDR3 DNA reads as TGTGCCAGCAGTCCCCCGCGGGGGCCATATAGCAATCAGCCCCAGCATTTT. Amino acids: CASSPPRGPYSNQPQHF.

The chain carries TRBV5-1 and TRBJ1-2; 8 bases map to TRBD1. This CDR3 region has 14 residues. CDR1 is SGHRS and CDR2 is YFSETQ in the germline V gene. V was pared by 4 bases and J by 4 bases, with 6 bases of the junction left unmatched. In DNA form, the CDR3 reads TGCGCCAGCAGCCCGGAAGGACAGGGCTATGGCTACACCTTC. It specifies CASSPEGQGYGYTF.

On this clone: The identical CDR3 is also encoded by other nucleotide sequences in the sample. V and J are TRBV7-2 and TRBJ2-5; D unresolved. Germline V gives CDR1 SGHTA, CDR2 FQGNSA. The CDR3 has 13 residues. The V and J ends lost 3 bases and 1 base respectively, with 6 bases between them. CDR3 in DNA: TGTGCCAGCAGCTTGGCAGTCCAAGAGACCCAGTACTTC. It is translated as CASSLAVQETQYF.

The gene calls are TRBV5-1 and TRBJ1-4; 11 bases agree with TRBD1. V was pared by 0 bases and J by 3 bases, with 4 bases of the junction left unmatched. CDR3 length equals 17 residues. In germline, CDR1 is SGHRS, CDR2 YFSETQ. The CDR3 region is CASSLGTGGLSNEKLFF. The DNA for the CDR3 is TGCGCCAGCAGCTTGGGGACAGGGGGCCTATCTAATGAAAAACTGTTTTTT. The variable domain in full, completed from reference TRBV5-1 and TRBJ1-4, reads KAGVTQTPRYLIKTRGQQVTLSCSPISGHRSVSWYQQTPGQGLQFLFEYFSETQRNKGNFPGRFSGRQFSNSRSEMNVSTLELGDSALYLCASSLGTGGLSNEKLFFGSGTQLSVL.